This T cell receptor beta chain was retrieved from a study of blood T cell repertoires in COVID-19 (TCRdb year 2020). For context, the study as a whole: Collaborator samples came from the United States, Italy and Spain and covered acute and convalescent phases of COVID-19. The sample metadata nearly always contained a de-identified subject ID, COVID-19 status, age in years and sex. Subjects who had been exposed to COVID-19, were actively infected with it, or had recovered from it provided the deeply sampled blood TCRbeta repertoires that made up the dataset. The samples were drawn from two sources: the first 160 participants of the ongoing ImmuneRACE study, and 1,000 to 1,500 subjects contributed by 6 global collaborators. The material from the prospective study consisted of cDNA or gDNA derived from T cells, B-cell-depleted T cells, or PBMCs. HLA class I and class II types, where available, came from metadata supplied by the sample provider rather than from assay-based typing. The repertoires were released in a freely available public database meant as a resource for research on the immune response to SARS-CoV-2. Paper-wide results and their limitations: How much clinical and demographic metadata was included differed by source and by participant, and the metadata was provided uncurated.

As to this clone: No cognate antigen has been identified for it. Base qualities are not at hand, and no much larger clone is one base apart.

TCRbeta CDR3 regions were amplified from genomic DNA by means of the immunoSEQ Assay, a bias-controlled multiplex PCR. The original pipeline was this. The number of nucleated cells in each sample was estimated from the amplification of reference gene primers within the assay. To quantify the absolute abundance of each unique TCRbeta CDR3 rearrangement, sequence reads were collapsed and filtered. For each sample, productive Simpson clonality was calculated as the square root of Simpson's diversity index across productive rearrangements. As stored in TCRdb, this immuneACCESS dataset retains in-frame rearrangements with V and J assigned. A fraction of the clones does not appear; measured against another copy, unresolved V genes explain less than half of the discrepancy, and the remainder lacks a known reason. V, J and clone size are those of that table, while D and trimming were read from the DNA. The sample has about 200,000 clones on record, 85% to 90% of them singletons. The ten largest clones take up approximately 0.62% of the sample.

The collaborating institutions used their own protocols to collect whole blood in K2EDTA tubes. For TCRbeta analysis, collaborators shipped samples as frozen whole blood, isolated PBMCs, or DNA extracted from either of those sample types. At the junction V is shortened by 7 bases and J by 5 bases, with 27 bases in between. From a lookup of the germline V gene (reference sequence), CDR1 and CDR2 are LNHDA and SQIVND. From cysteine to phenylalanine, the CDR3 is 17 amino acids long. CDR3 DNA is the only sequence kept; it has 51 bases, read in frame from the first base. The receptor comes from a man aged 50 or older with acute or convalescent COVID-19. Sequencing was carried out using peripheral blood. The chain was built from TRBV19 and TRBJ2-7, and possibly TRBD2, on 6 matching bases. The CDR3 sequence is CASTPSAGTSPPDEQYF. The DNA reads as follows: TGTGCCAGTACTCCCTCAGCCGGGACTTCTCCTCCCGACGAGCAGTACTTC.